The clone carrying this T cell receptor (beta chain) was found once. Per the original methods: Nucleated cell number was recorded as an estimate derived from reference gene primer amplification. Generated by immunoSEQ multiplex PCR, the TCRdb table keeps only in-frame clones and is missing some. Clone size and V and J calls were adopted from that table, with D and trimming inferred from the DNA. The table includes 50,000 to 80,000 clones, roughly 88% detected once. This sample is part of a study of blood T cell repertoires in COVID-19. Study-level information: T cells, B-cell-depleted T cells, or PBMCs provided the cDNA or gDNA that served as material.

The sample taken for sequencing was peripheral blood. This TCR came from a woman in her sixties with acute or convalescent COVID-19.

The CDR3: CASVRTSPTDTQYF. CDR3 bases: TGTGCCAGCGTTCGGACATCCCCCACAGATACGCAGTATTTT. The chain carries TRBV7-9 and TRBJ2-3, with D possibly TRBD1 on 5 matching bases. The V end lost 8 bases, the J end lost 2 bases, and 14 bases lay between the germline ends. The CDR3 has 14 residues. Per the germline V gene, CDR1 is SEHNR and CDR2 is FQNEAQ (reference sequence).